This T cell receptor (beta chain) was captured by sequencing in a study of vaccination and CD4 T cells after COVID-19. Study overall: Convalescent donors: six male, four female; seven Caucasian, two Asian, one multiracial, two Hispanic.

This clonotype was detected only a few times. What it binds is not known. Sequence data for DNA of cultured CD4+ T cells were generated by the Oncomine TCR Beta short-read assay. From cultured CD4+ T cells, genomic DNA was extracted. Via MiXCR, TCRdb re-called the PCR reads, giving one row per CDR3 protein. The sample carries 15,000 to 19,000 distinct CDR3 sequences, about half recorded once. Stated treatment: roughly nine-day PBMC culture with coronavirus spike peptide pools or control peptides (ViraFEST assay). Trimming removed 6 bases at V and 5 bases at J, with 22 bases between. The CDR3 is 16 amino acids. Germline V lookup: CDR1 MNHNS, CDR2 SASEGT. Notes on the study in general: Median SARS-CoV-2-reactive clonotype numbers rose nonsignificantly, roughly 20 to 40.

Sequencing used CD4+ T cells from blood, cultured in vitro, obtained before SARS-CoV-2 vaccination. The V call is TRBV6-1, the J call TRBJ2-5, with D possibly matching TRBD2 (7 bases). This TCR came from a human donor who had recovered from COVID-19. The CDR3, as DNA: TGTGCCAGCAGGCCATCAGTTGGGGGGGCAGGGGAGACCCAGTACTTC. Its protein is CASRPSVGGAGETQYF.